The rows below give T cell receptor beta chains drawn from one sample of a study of identifying expanded T cells in peripheral blood. Profiling relied on immunoSEQ multiplex PCR, and the TCRdb table lists in-frame clones only, not all of them. The table shows approximately 86,000 clones, with 80% to 90% occurring only once. Sequenced input: blood. All receptors come from a person between 18 and 70 years old in good health. The CDR3 runs from the conserved cysteine through the conserved F or W. D genes are given only for firm matches. A clone size is listed for some rows: how often the clone was seen (once, few, many), or a class if it is expanded.

v_call	j_call	clone_size	d_call	cdr3_aa	cdr3_nt
TRBV29-1	TRBJ2-3	NA	TRBD1	CSVDRGQTDTQYF	TGCAGCGTGGACAGGGGGCAGACAGATACGCAGTATTTT
TRBV4-3	TRBJ2-5	NA	NA	CASSQDRETQYF	TGCGCCAGCAGCCAAGATCGGGAGACCCAGTACTTC
TRBV29-1	TRBJ1-3	once	NA	CSVGAGRDTIYF	TGCAGCGTTGGGGCAGGGAGGGACACCATATATTTT
TRBV19	TRBJ2-5	NA	NA	CASSITGRETQYF	TGTGCCAGTAGTATCACAGGGCGTGAGACCCAGTACTTC
TRBV4-1	TRBJ2-2	NA	TRBD1	CASSQTGTGNTGELFF	TGCGCCAGCAGTCAAACCGGGACAGGGAACACCGGGGAGCTGTTTTTT
TRBV7-9	TRBJ2-4	NA	NA	CASSLGPGRAKNIQYF	TGTGCCAGCAGCTTAGGTCCGGGGAGGGCCAAAAACATTCAGTACTTC
TRBV19	TRBJ1-1	NA	NA	CASSIYFVIQEGTTEAFF	TGTGCCAGTAGTATTTATTTTGTGATTCAGGAGGGTACGACTGAAGCTTTCTTT
TRBV15	TRBJ2-5	few	TRBD1	CATSSFPARDRGQETQYF	TGTGCCACCAGCAGTTTCCCGGCCCGGGACAGGGGACAAGAGACCCAGTACTTC
TRBV7-2	TRBJ2-6	NA	NA	CASSLAWNSRGRFAGANVLTF	TGTGCCAGCAGCTTAGCGTGGAATAGCAGGGGGAGGTTCGCTGGGGCCAACGTCCTGACTTTC
TRBV7-7	TRBJ1-3	few	NA	CASSPDPGPSGNTIYF	TGTGCCAGCAGCCCAGATCCGGGGCCCTCTGGAAACACCATATATTTT
TRBV4-3	TRBJ1-2	NA	TRBD1	CASSRRGTTGGYTF	TGCGCCAGCAGCCGCAGGGGGACCACGGGGGGCTACACCTTC
TRBV19	TRBJ1-2	NA	TRBD1	CASRPDRVTGYTF	TGTGCCAGTAGACCCGACAGGGTGACTGGCTACACCTTC
TRBV18	TRBJ2-2	NA	NA	CASSPPDAGELFF	TGTGCCAGCTCACCTCCTGATGCCGGGGAGCTGTTTTTT
TRBV18	TRBJ2-7	NA	NA	CATSHEMGEQYF	TGTGCCACCTCACATGAGATGGGCGAGCAGTACTTC
TRBV5-1	TRBJ2-3	NA	NA	CASSPGFTTDTQYF	TGCGCCAGCAGTCCTGGGTTCACCACAGATACGCAGTATTTT
TRBV18	TRBJ2-3	NA	NA	CASSPEGLTDTQYF	TGTGCCAGCTCACCCGAGGGGCTCACAGATACGCAGTATTTT
TRBV28	TRBJ2-5	NA	TRBD2	CASSSPRSSGGARETQYF	TGTGCCAGCAGTTCCCCCCGGTCTAGCGGGGGGGCTAGGGAGACCCAGTACTTC
TRBV7-9	TRBJ2-2	few	NA	CASSYRVLGELFF	TGTGCCAGCAGCTACAGGGTTTTGGGGGAGCTGTTTTTT
TRBV6-5	TRBJ1-6	NA	NA	CASTERRGPFLSLHF	TGTGCCAGCACCGAAAGAAGGGGTCCCTTTTTGTCCCTCCACTTT
TRBV7-8	TRBJ2-2	NA	NA	CASSLFLLNTGELFF	TGTGCCAGCAGCTTATTTCTTCTAAACACCGGGGAGCTGTTTTTT
TRBV5-1	TRBJ2-5	NA	NA	CASSLAQGGGTQYF	TGCGCCAGCAGCTTGGCCCAAGGGGGTGGGACCCAGTACTTC
TRBV6-1	TRBJ1-2	once	NA	CASRSGGSPYGYTF	TGTGCCAGCCGAAGCGGGGGGTCCCCCTATGGCTACACCTTC
TRBV6-5	TRBJ1-6	NA	NA	CASTTGGYSVSPLHF	TGTGCCAGCACCACGGGGGGCTATAGCGTTTCACCCCTCCACTTT
TRBV5-1	TRBJ1-2	NA	NA	CASSITGRSWGYTF	TGCGCCAGCAGCATCACCGGGAGAAGCTGGGGCTACACCTTC
TRBV2	TRBJ2-7	NA	NA	CASIANLLGEQYF	TGTGCCAGCATTGCGAATTTGTTGGGCGAGCAGTACTTC
TRBV12-5	TRBJ1-2	NA	NA	CASGLRQTVYGYTF	TGTGCTAGTGGTTTAAGGCAGACTGTCTATGGCTACACCTTC
TRBV5-1	TRBJ2-5	NA	NA	CASSTGLRETQYF	TGCGCCAGCAGCACGGGGCTGCGGGAGACCCAGTACTTC
TRBV6-5	TRBJ1-2	NA	NA	CASSPRGVFGYTF	TGTGCCAGCAGTCCCCGGGGGGTATTCGGCTACACCTTC
TRBV29-1	TRBJ2-7	NA	NA	CSVERTRGEQYF	TGCAGCGTTGAAAGGACCCGAGGCGAGCAGTACTTC
TRBV5-6	TRBJ1-5	NA	NA	CASSFGGVYQPQHF	TGTGCCAGCAGCTTTGGTGGCGTCTATCAGCCCCAGCATTTT
TRBV6-1	TRBJ1-2	NA	TRBD1	CASSDSGTANYGYTF	TGTGCCAGCAGTGATTCCGGGACAGCTAACTATGGCTACACCTTC
TRBV30	TRBJ1-2	NA	TRBD1	CAWTTGGFSGYTF	TGTGCCTGGACGACAGGGGGCTTCTCTGGCTACACCTTC
TRBV18	TRBJ2-1	NA	TRBD1	CASSTGGDEQFF	TGTGCCAGCTCAACAGGGGGAGATGAGCAGTTCTTC
TRBV4-1	TRBJ2-7	NA	NA	CASSQVRYEQYF	TGCGCCAGCAGCCAAGTTAGGTACGAGCAGTACTTC
TRBV7-2	TRBJ1-2	NA	NA	CASSLEGVGGYGYTF	TGTGCCAGCAGCTTAGAGGGGGTTGGGGGCTATGGCTACACCTTC
TRBV23-1	TRBJ2-7	NA	NA	CASSQFSPRFEQYF	TGCGCCAGCAGTCAATTCTCCCCCAGATTCGAGCAGTACTTC
TRBV5-8	TRBJ1-6	NA	NA	CASSLSGTVVYSPLHF	TGTGCCAGCAGCTTGAGTGGGACGGTGGTGTACTCACCCCTCCACTTT
TRBV7-9	TRBJ2-2	NA	NA	CASSLSDASRTGELFF	TGTGCCAGCAGCTTATCGGATGCGAGTCGCACCGGGGAGCTGTTTTTT
TRBV10-2	TRBJ2-7	NA	NA	CASSTAGPYEQYF	TGCGCCAGCAGTACCGCAGGGCCCTACGAGCAGTACTTC
TRBV4-3	TRBJ1-5	NA	TRBD1	CASSQVRTGGQPQHF	TGCGCCAGCAGCCAAGTTAGGACAGGAGGTCAGCCCCAGCATTTT
TRBV7-2	TRBJ1-2	once	NA	CASSLGREEYGYTF	TGTGCCAGCAGCTTGGGACGGGAAGAATATGGCTACACCTTC
TRBV5-6	TRBJ1-2	NA	NA	CASSLGTQFKKDGYGYTF	TGTGCCAGCAGCTTGGGGACCCAGTTTAAAAAGGATGGCTATGGCTACACCTTC
TRBV5-4	TRBJ1-1	NA	TRBD1	CASSTKTTGSGEAFF	TGTGCCAGCAGCACCAAAACGACAGGGTCGGGAGAAGCTTTCTTT
TRBV7-2	TRBJ1-2	NA	NA	CASSLDRVGYTF	TGTGCCAGCAGCTTAGACAGGGTTGGCTACACCTTC